What follows describes a single TCR beta chain. Here immunoSEQ multiplex PCR was the method, and the copy in TCRdb shows in-frame clones only, minus some. This sample has about 220,000 clones, with more than 85% found just once. This specimen comes from a study of blood T cell repertoires in COVID-19. Germline V gives CDR1 LNHDA, CDR2 SQIVND (reference sequence). V was clipped by 3 bases and J by 3 bases; unmatched bases: 15. CDR3 length: 19 residues. This chain connects TRBV19 to TRBJ2-7, with 12 positions matching TRBD1. The sequence was collected from a man aged 35 to 55 with active or convalescent COVID-19. Sequencing input: peripheral blood. The CDR3 DNA is TGTGCCAGTAGTATTCGGGACAGGGGGCCCCCCGGTCCCCTCTACGAGCAGTACTTC. Amino acid sequence: CASSIRDRGPPGPLYEQYF.